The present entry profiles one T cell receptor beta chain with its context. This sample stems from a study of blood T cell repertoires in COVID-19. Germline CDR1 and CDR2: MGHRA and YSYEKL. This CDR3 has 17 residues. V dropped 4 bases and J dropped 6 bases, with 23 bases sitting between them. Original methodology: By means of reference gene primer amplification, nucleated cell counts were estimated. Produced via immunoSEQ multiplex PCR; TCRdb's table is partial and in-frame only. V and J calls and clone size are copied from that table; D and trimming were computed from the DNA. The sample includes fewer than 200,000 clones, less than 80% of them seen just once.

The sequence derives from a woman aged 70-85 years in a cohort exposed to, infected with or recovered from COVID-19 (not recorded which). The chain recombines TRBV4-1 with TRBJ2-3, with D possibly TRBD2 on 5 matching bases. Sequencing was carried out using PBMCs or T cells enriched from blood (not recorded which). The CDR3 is CASSRSSGERVGDTQYF. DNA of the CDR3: TGCGCCAGCAGCCGAAGCTCCGGGGAAAGGGTTGGGGATACGCAGTATTTT.